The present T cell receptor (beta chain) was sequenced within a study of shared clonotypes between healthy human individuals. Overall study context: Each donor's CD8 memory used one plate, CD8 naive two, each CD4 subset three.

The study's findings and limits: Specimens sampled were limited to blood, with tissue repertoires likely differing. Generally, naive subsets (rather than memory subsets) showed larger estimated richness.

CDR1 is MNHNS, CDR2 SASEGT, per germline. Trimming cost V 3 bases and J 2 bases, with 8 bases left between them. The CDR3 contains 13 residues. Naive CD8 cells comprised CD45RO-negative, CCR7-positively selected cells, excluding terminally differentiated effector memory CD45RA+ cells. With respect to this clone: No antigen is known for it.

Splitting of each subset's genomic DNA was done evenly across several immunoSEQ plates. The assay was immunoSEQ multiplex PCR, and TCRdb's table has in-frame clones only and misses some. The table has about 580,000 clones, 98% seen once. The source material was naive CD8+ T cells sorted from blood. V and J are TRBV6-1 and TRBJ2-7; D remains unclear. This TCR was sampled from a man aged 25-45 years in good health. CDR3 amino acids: CASSEALTYEQYF. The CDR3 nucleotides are TGTGCCAGCAGTGAGGCACTTACCTACGAGCAGTACTTC.